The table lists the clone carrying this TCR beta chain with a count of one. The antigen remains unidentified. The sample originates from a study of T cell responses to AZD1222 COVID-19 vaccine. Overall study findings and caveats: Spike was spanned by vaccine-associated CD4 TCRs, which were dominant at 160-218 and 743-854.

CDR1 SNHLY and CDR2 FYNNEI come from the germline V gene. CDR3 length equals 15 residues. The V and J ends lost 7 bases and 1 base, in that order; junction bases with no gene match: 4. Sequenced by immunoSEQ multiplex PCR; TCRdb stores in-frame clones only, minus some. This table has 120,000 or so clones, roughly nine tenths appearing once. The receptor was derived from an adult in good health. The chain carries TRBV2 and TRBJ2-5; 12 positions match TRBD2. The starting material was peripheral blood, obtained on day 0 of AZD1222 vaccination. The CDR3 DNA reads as TGTGCCAGCAAAGAACTAGCGGGAGGCCAAGAGACCCAGTACTTC. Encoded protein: CASKELAGGQETQYF.